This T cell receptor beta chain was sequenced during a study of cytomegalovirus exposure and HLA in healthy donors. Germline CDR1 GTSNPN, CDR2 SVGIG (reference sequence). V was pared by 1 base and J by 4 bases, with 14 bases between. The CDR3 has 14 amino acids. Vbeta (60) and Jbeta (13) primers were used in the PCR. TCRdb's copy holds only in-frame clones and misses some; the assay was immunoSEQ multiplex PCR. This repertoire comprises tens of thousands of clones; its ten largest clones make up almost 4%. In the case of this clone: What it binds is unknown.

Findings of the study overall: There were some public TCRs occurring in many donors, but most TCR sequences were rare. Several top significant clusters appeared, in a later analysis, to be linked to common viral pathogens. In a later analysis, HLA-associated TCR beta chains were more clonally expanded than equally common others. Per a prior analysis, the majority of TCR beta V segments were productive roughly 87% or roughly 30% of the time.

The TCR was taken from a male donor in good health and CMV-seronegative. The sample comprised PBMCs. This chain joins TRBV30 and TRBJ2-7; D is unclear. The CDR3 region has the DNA TGTGCCTGGAGTGACCCACCTGGGCAATACGAGCAGTACTTC. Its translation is CAWSDPPGQYEQYF.